This entry lists 18 T cell receptor beta chains sequenced from one sample in a study of blood T cell repertoires in COVID-19. Some clones are missing from TCRdb's copy, which holds only in-frame ones; the method was immunoSEQ multiplex PCR. The sample comprises about 290,000 clones, around four fifths of which are singletons, and over 3.5% rests with the top ten. The sequencing input was peripheral blood. The receptors here all came from a woman in her forties or fifties with active or convalescent COVID-19.

The gene calls are TRBV5-4 and TRBJ2-1; perhaps TRBD2 as D (6 bases). V lost 4 bases to trimming and J lost 5 bases, with 13 bases between them. CDR3 length equals 14 residues. Germline V gene sequence: CDR1 SGHNT, CDR2 YYREEE (reference sequence). CDR3 nucleotides: TGTGCCAGCAGCGTCGGGGGACGTAACAATGAGCAGTTCTTC. It translates to CASSVGGRNNEQFF.

In regard to this clone: This sample includes further DNA sequences coding for the same CDR3. The V and J genes are TRBV11-3 and TRBJ2-7, with 7 bases aligning to TRBD1. The CDR3 consists of 15 residues. Trimming removed 1 base from V and 3 bases from J; junction bases left unmatched: 6. The V gene's germline CDR1 is SGHNT and CDR2 YENEEA. The CDR3 nucleotides read TGTGCCAGCAGCTTAGGTGGGGACAGCTTCTACGAGCAGTACTTC. It yields the protein CASSLGGDSFYEQYF.

The chain carries TRBV6-5 and TRBJ1-3, with D unresolved. This CDR3 has 14 amino acids. Germline loops: CDR1 MNHEY, CDR2 SVGAGI. The V end was cut by 9 bases, the J end by 0 bases, with 12 bases between. The CDR3 coding sequence is TGTGCCAGTAGCGGGAGCCCCTCTGGAAACACCATATATTTT. Residues: CASSGSPSGNTIYF.

V and J are TRBV4-2 and TRBJ2-3, with 14 bases matching TRBD2. The V gene end was trimmed by 4 bases and the J gene end by 3 bases; junction bases not matched to a gene: 9. CDR3 size: 18 residues. Germline loops: CDR1 LGHNA, CDR2 YNFKEQ. CDR3 DNA sequence: TGTGCCAGCAGCCCCGGGACTAGCGGGAGCGGGAGAACAGATACGCAGTATTTT. Translating it yields CASSPGTSGSGRTDTQYF.

This rearrangement joins TRBV15 to TRBJ2-1; the D gene is possibly TRBD2 (6 bases). The CDR3 is 15 amino acids. The V end was cut by 1 base, the J end by 5 bases, with 12 bases between. Germline loops: CDR1 LNHNV, CDR2 YYDKDF (reference sequence). This CDR3 is CATSRAGVGDNEQFF. Written as DNA, the CDR3 is TGTGCCACCAGCAGAGCGGGAGTTGGGGACAATGAGCAGTTCTTC.

The V and J genes are TRBV21-1 and TRBJ2-5; TRBD1 is the table's D call and was not checked against the DNA. TRBV21-1 is designated a pseudogene. The CDR3 has 13 amino acids. This chain's CDR3 is CASTLTGEETQYF. CDR3 nucleotides: TGTGCCAGCACCCTGACAGGGGAAGAGACCCAGTACTTC.

J is TRBJ2-7 and V is TRBV2; D is undetermined. V dropped 6 bases and J dropped 3 bases, with 9 bases sitting between them. The CDR3 contains 12 residues. Germline lookup yields CDR1 SNHLY and CDR2 FYNNEI. The CDR3 region is CASREIGYEQYF. In DNA form, the CDR3 reads TGTGCCAGCAGGGAGATTGGCTACGAGCAGTACTTC.

The chain joins TRBV10-3 to TRBJ1-2; 8 bases map to TRBD1. CDR1 is ENHRY and CDR2 is SYGVKD in the germline V gene. The CDR3 is made up of 12 amino acids. The V and J ends lost 9 bases and 2 bases, in that order; junction bases with no gene match: 2. CDR3 sequence: CAIGQGNYGYTF. The CDR3 DNA reads TGTGCCATTGGACAGGGCAACTATGGCTACACCTTC.

J is TRBJ2-5 and V is TRBV29-1, with 10 bases fitting TRBD2. CDR1 and CDR2 (germline): SQVTM, ANQGSEA. J lost 5 bases, V lost 4 bases, and 4 bases had no gene match. This CDR3 spans 13 amino acids. The DNA for the CDR3 is TGCAGCGTTGCTAGCGGGAGAGGGGAGACCCAGTACTTC. This gives the protein CSVASGRGETQYF.

The chain links TRBV3-1 (or the pseudogene TRBV3-2) to TRBJ2-1; 8 nucleotides align to TRBD2. Germline lookup yields CDR1 LGHDT and CDR2 YNNKEL (reference sequence). Unmatched junction bases numbered 6, after V lost 3 bases and J lost 2 bases. The CDR3 totals 16 residues. The CDR3 DNA reads TGTGCCAGCAGCCACTTAGCGGGAAGCGCCTACAATGAGCAGTTCTTC. As protein: CASSHLAGSAYNEQFF.

V is TRBV7-2 and J is TRBJ2-1; TRBD2 matches 8 bases. V was clipped by 1 base and J by 7 bases; unmatched bases: 9. CDR1 and CDR2 (germline): SGHTA, FQGNSA. This CDR3 region has 16 residues. The CDR3 spells CASSLERPGLGNEQFF. CDR3 nucleotides: TGTGCCAGCAGCTTAGAAAGACCGGGACTAGGTAATGAGCAGTTCTTC. Looking up the rest from reference TRBV7-2 and TRBJ2-1 gives the full variable domain: GAGVSQSPSNKVTEKGKDVELRCDPISGHTALYWYRQSLGQGLEFLIYFQGNSAPDKSGLPSDRFSAERTGGSVSTLTIQRTQQEDSAVYLCASSLERPGLGNEQFFGPGTRLTVL.

The gene calls are TRBV5-4 and TRBJ2-1; D is perhaps TRBD2 (7 bases). Germline values: CDR1 SGHNT, CDR2 YYREEE (reference sequence). The CDR3 spans 14 residues. Trimming removed 1 base at V and 6 bases at J, with 11 bases between. The CDR3, as DNA: TGTGCCAGCAGCTTGAAAAGGGGGGGCAATGAGCAGTTCTTC. Protein sequence: CASSLKRGGNEQFF. The full variable domain, rest sourced from reference TRBV5-4 and TRBJ2-1, is ETGVTQSPTHLIKTRGQQVTLRCSSQSGHNTVSWYQQALGQGPQFIFQYYREEENGRGNFPPRFSGLQFPNYSSELNVNALELDDSALYLCASSLKRGGNEQFFGPGTRLTVL.

This clone was counted a few times. The rearrangement uses TRBV4-2 and TRBJ1-3, with TRBD1 matching 8 bases. With V trimmed by 5 bases and J by 3 bases, 6 bases remained unmatched. The length of the CDR3 is 15 residues. Germline V gene lookup returns CDR1 LGHNA and CDR2 YNFKEQ. CDR3 sequence (DNA): TGTGCCAGCAGCAAAAACAGGGGGGGTGGAAACACCATATATTTT. Protein sequence: CASSKNRGGGNTIYF.

CDR3 residues: CASSMSGTDTQYF. As DNA, the CDR3 is TGTGCCAGTAGTATGTCGGGCACAGATACGCAGTATTTT. V is TRBV19 and J is TRBJ2-3; D remains unclear. The CDR3 has 13 amino acids. Germline V gene data show CDR1 as LNHDA and CDR2 as SQIVND (reference sequence). Trimming took off 3 bases at V and 1 base at J, with 5 bases between the two ends.

The rearrangement joins TRBV27 to TRBJ1-2, with 7 positions matching TRBD1. J was trimmed by 3 bases and V by 1 base; bases with no gene match: 11. CDR3 length: 17 residues. CDR1 is MNHEY, CDR2 SMNVEV, per germline (reference sequence). CDR3 residues: CASSLLGRGKFDYGYTF. CDR3 nucleotide sequence: TGTGCCAGCAGTTTATTAGGCAGGGGGAAATTTGACTATGGCTACACCTTC.

This chain uses TRBV19 with TRBJ1-1; tentative D call: TRBD1 (5 bases). The length of the CDR3 is 15 residues. CDR1 LNHDA and CDR2 SQIVND come from the germline V gene (reference sequence). Trimming pared 3 bases from V and 1 base from J, leaving 12 bases between. The chain's CDR3 is CASSMGGVPNTEAFF. CDR3 nucleotide sequence: TGTGCCAGTAGTATGGGAGGGGTCCCGAACACTGAAGCTTTCTTT.

This sequence joins TRBV2 and TRBJ2-7, with 9 bases matching TRBD1. Trimming at V came to 5 bases and at J to 0 bases, leaving 8 bases not matched to a gene. The CDR3 length is 16 residues. Germline CDR1 is SNHLY and CDR2 is FYNNEI. CDR3 nucleotide sequence: TGTGCCAGCAGTACCCCCACAGGGGGCAGCTCCTACGAGCAGTACTTC. Amino acid sequence: CASSTPTGGSSYEQYF.

The chain combines TRBV19 with TRBJ1-5; weak D call: TRBD1 (6 bases). CDR3 size: 13 residues. With 6 bases removed from V and 8 bases from J, the gap between germline ends came to 14 bases. Germline V CDR1 and CDR2: LNHDA, SQIVND (reference sequence). Here the CDR3 reads CASRGDTHEPQHF. CDR3 in DNA: TGTGCCAGTAGAGGGGACACCCACGAGCCCCAGCATTTT.